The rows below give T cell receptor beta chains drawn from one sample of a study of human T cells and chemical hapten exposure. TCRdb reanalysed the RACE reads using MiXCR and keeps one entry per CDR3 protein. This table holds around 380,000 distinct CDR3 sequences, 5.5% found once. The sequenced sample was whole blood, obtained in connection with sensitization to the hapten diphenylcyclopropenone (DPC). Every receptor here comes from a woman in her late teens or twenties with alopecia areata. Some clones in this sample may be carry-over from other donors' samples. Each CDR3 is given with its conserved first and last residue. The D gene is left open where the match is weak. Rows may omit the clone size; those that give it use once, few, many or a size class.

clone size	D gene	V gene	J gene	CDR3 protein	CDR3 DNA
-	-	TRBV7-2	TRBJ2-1	CASSLGRASRNEQFF	TGTGCCAGCAGCTTGGGGCGGGCGTCCCGAAATGAGCAGTTCTTC
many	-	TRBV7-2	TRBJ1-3	CASSSGSGNTIYF	TGTGCCAGCAGCTCAGGGTCTGGAAACACCATATATTTT
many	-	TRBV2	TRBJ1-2	CASNRQLNYGYTF	TGTGCCAGCAACCGACAACTGAACTATGGCTACACCTTC
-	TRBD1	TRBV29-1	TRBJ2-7	CSVQTGGSYEQYF	TGCAGCGTACAGACAGGGGGCTCCTACGAGCAGTACTTC
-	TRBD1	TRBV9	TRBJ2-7	CASSAGTGGSREQYF	TGTGCCAGCAGCGCGGGGACAGGGGGTTCGCGGGAGCAGTACTTC
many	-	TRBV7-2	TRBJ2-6	CASSFLSSGANVLTF	TGTGCCAGCAGCTTCTTGTCCTCTGGGGCCAACGTCCTGACTTTC
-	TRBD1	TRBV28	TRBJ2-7	CASTQGDSYEQYF	TGTGCCAGCACCCAGGGGGACTCCTACGAGCAGTACTTC
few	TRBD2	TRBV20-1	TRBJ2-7	CSAGSERGYEQYF	TGCAGTGCCGGGTCAGAGCGGGGTTACGAGCAGTACTTC
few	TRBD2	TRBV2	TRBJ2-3	CASRERGGPTDTQYF	TGTGCCAGCAGGGAGCGGGGGGGCCCCACAGATACGCAGTATTTT
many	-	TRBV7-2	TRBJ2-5	CASSLDRVKETQYF	TGTGCCAGCAGCTTAGACAGGGTAAAAGAGACCCAGTACTTC
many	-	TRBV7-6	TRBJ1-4	CASSLFSGVNEKLFF	TGTGCCAGCAGCTTATTCTCGGGGGTTAATGAAAAACTGTTTTTT
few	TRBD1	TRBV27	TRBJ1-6	CASSFLGQGVGSPLHF	TGTGCCAGCAGTTTCCTGGGACAGGGAGTCGGTTCACCCCTCCACTTT
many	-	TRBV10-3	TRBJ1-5	CAIRVGVANQPQHF	TGTGCCATCAGGGTGGGGGTTGCCAATCAGCCCCAGCATTTT
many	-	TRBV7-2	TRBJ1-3	CASSLVGGEGNTIYF	TGTGCCAGCAGCTTAGTCGGGGGTGAAGGAAACACCATATATTTT
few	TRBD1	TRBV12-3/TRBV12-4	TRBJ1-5	CASSLEAGGPNQPQHF	TGTGCCAGCAGTTTAGAGGCAGGGGGGCCAAATCAGCCCCAGCATTTT
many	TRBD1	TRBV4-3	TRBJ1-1	CASSHVRQGAKAFF	TGCGCCAGCAGCCATGTCAGACAGGGGGCAAAAGCTTTCTTT
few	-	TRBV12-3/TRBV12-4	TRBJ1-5	CASSLGDPSNQPQHF	TGTGCCAGCAGTTTAGGAGACCCAAGCAATCAGCCCCAGCATTTT
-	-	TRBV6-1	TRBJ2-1	CASSRAVSGYSYNEQFF	TGTGCCAGCAGTAGAGCAGTCTCCGGCTACTCATACAATGAGCAGTTCTTC